This T cell receptor beta chain was profiled in a study of cytomegalovirus exposure and HLA in healthy donors. Study-wide background: Clustering assigned 81% of the approximately 370 genotyped donors to the Caucasian-associated ancestry cluster.

60 Vbeta and 13 Jbeta primers were used in PCR. The assay was immunoSEQ multiplex PCR, and TCRdb's table has in-frame clones only and misses some. The sample shows about 210,000 clones, around 80% of them seen only once. Study-wide points: Using the classifier, cytomegalovirus status was reportedly diagnosed with high specificity and sensitivity.

Concerning this clone itself: No antigen is known for it.

The sequencing sample was made of PBMCs. This receptor was taken from a man in his forties in good health and CMV-seropositive.

This CDR3 is CASSPLDDSSGNTIYF. CDR3 bases: TGTGCCAGCTCACCACTGGATGACAGCTCTGGAAACACCATATATTTT. The chain combines TRBV18 with TRBJ1-3; D may be TRBD1 (5 bases). Germline V CDR1 and CDR2: KGHSH, LQKENI. With 1 base removed from V and 0 bases from J, the gap between germline ends came to 10 bases. This CDR3 is built from 16 residues.